The rows below give T cell receptor beta chains drawn from one sample of a study of blood T cells in healthy people across ages. Via MiXCR, TCRdb re-called the 5' RACE reads, giving one row per CDR3 protein. The sample has 850,000 to 1,000,000 distinct CDR3 sequences, about 51% seen once. The specimen was blood. Every receptor here comes from a woman aged 55-70 years in good health. The CDR3 runs from the conserved cysteine through the conserved F or W. Fields, in order: clone size, V gene, D gene, J gene, CDR3 protein, CDR3 DNA. D genes are given only for firm matches. Clone sizes are given selectively: once, few, many, or a class where the clone is expanded.

abundance: NA; v_gene: TRBV21-1; d_gene: NA; j_gene: TRBJ2-1; CDR3aa: CASSKDRGPYNEQFF; CDR3nt: TGTGCCAGCAGCAAAGACAGGGGGCCCTACAATGAGCAGTTCTTC
abundance: NA; v_gene: TRBV27; d_gene: TRBD2; j_gene: TRBJ2-1; CDR3aa: CASSPRTSGRSYNEQFF; CDR3nt: TGTGCCAGCAGTCCGCGGACTAGCGGGAGGTCCTACAATGAGCAGTTCTTC
abundance: few; v_gene: TRBV11-2; d_gene: TRBD1; j_gene: TRBJ2-7; CDR3aa: CASSLDLGTVYEQYF; CDR3nt: TGTGCCAGCAGCTTAGATTTAGGGACAGTCTACGAGCAGTACTTC
abundance: few; v_gene: TRBV12-3/TRBV12-4; d_gene: NA; j_gene: TRBJ2-1; CDR3aa: CASSFDLRGDNEQFF; CDR3nt: TGTGCCAGCAGTTTCGACCTCCGGGGCGACAATGAGCAGTTCTTC
abundance: NA; v_gene: TRBV7-9; d_gene: NA; j_gene: TRBJ1-4; CDR3aa: CASSPAGTVKVLDAKLFF; CDR3nt: TGTGCCAGCAGCCCGGCCGGGACTGTAAAAGTCCTGGATGCAAAACTGTTTTTT
abundance: NA; v_gene: TRBV29-1; d_gene: NA; j_gene: TRBJ2-1; CDR3aa: CSDRNWDGQFF; CDR3nt: TGCAGCGACCGCAATTGGGATGGGCAGTTCTTC
abundance: NA; v_gene: TRBV21-1; d_gene: NA; j_gene: TRBJ2-1; CDR3aa: CASIKQGGSYNEQFF; CDR3nt: TGTGCCAGCATCAAACAGGGGGGATCCTACAATGAGCAGTTCTTC
abundance: NA; v_gene: TRBV20-1; d_gene: NA; j_gene: TRBJ2-5; CDR3aa: CSAPTSGPYQETQYF; CDR3nt: TGCAGTGCTCCAACAAGCGGGCCCTACCAAGAGACCCAGTACTTC
abundance: NA; v_gene: TRBV4-3; d_gene: TRBD2; j_gene: TRBJ2-3; CDR3aa: CASRGTSGSDTQYF; CDR3nt: TGCGCCAGCAGGGGGACTAGCGGGAGTGATACGCAGTATTTT
abundance: NA; v_gene: TRBV28; d_gene: NA; j_gene: TRBJ1-1; CDR3aa: CASSWAERGNIPNTEAFF; CDR3nt: TGTGCCAGCAGCTGGGCCGAAAGGGGAAACATCCCGAACACTGAAGCTTTCTTT
abundance: few; v_gene: TRBV4-3; d_gene: NA; j_gene: TRBJ2-7; CDR3aa: CASSQGKGYYEQYF; CDR3nt: TGCGCCAGCAGCCAAGGGAAGGGGTACTACGAGCAGTACTTC
abundance: few; v_gene: TRBV6-1; d_gene: TRBD1; j_gene: TRBJ1-2; CDR3aa: CASRGTGGNGYTF; CDR3nt: TGTGCCAGCAGAGGGACAGGAGGAAATGGCTACACCTTC
abundance: NA; v_gene: TRBV27; d_gene: TRBD1; j_gene: TRBJ1-6; CDR3aa: CASSFKRDRDNSPLHF; CDR3nt: TGTGCCAGCAGTTTTAAACGGGACAGGGATAATTCACCCCTCCACTTT
abundance: NA; v_gene: TRBV6-2/TRBV6-3; d_gene: TRBD1; j_gene: TRBJ2-1; CDR3aa: CASSPAGTGGNDEQFF; CDR3nt: TGTGCCAGCAGTCCCGCCGGGACAGGGGGCAACGATGAGCAGTTCTTC
abundance: few; v_gene: TRBV20-1; d_gene: NA; j_gene: TRBJ1-1; CDR3aa: CSARGRGGVTEAFF; CDR3nt: TGCAGTGCTAGGGGTAGGGGAGGGGTCACTGAAGCTTTCTTT
abundance: NA; v_gene: TRBV5-1; d_gene: NA; j_gene: TRBJ1-1; CDR3aa: CASSSGLVGTEAFF; CDR3nt: TGCGCCAGCAGCTCTGGACTGGTGGGCACTGAAGCTTTCTTT
abundance: once; v_gene: TRBV12-3/TRBV12-4; d_gene: NA; j_gene: TRBJ2-1; CDR3aa: CACSFITGYNEQFF; CDR3nt: TGTGCCTGCAGTTTTATTACAGGGTACAATGAGCAGTTCTTC
abundance: NA; v_gene: TRBV28; d_gene: NA; j_gene: TRBJ2-2; CDR3aa: CASIQFVGRATGELFF; CDR3nt: TGTGCCAGCATTCAGTTTGTGGGACGGGCTACCGGGGAGCTGTTTTTT
abundance: once; v_gene: TRBV6-1; d_gene: NA; j_gene: TRBJ2-3; CDR3aa: CASSLTSGVGGTDTQYF; CDR3nt: TGTGCCAGCAGCCTCACCTCAGGGGTGGGAGGCACAGATACGCAGTATTTT
abundance: NA; v_gene: TRBV28; d_gene: TRBD2; j_gene: TRBJ2-5; CDR3aa: CASSRYDGRLETQYF; CDR3nt: TGTGCCAGCAGTCGATACGACGGGAGGTTGGAGACCCAGTACTTC
abundance: NA; v_gene: TRBV14; d_gene: TRBD2; j_gene: TRBJ2-7; CDR3aa: CASSGGTSGSFSYEQYF; CDR3nt: TGTGCCAGCAGCGGCGGGACTAGCGGATCGTTCTCCTACGAGCAGTACTTC
abundance: NA; v_gene: TRBV4-1; d_gene: NA; j_gene: TRBJ2-7; CDR3aa: CASSQGNYRATNYEQYF; CDR3nt: TGCGCCAGCAGCCAAGGAAATTACAGGGCCACCAACTACGAGCAGTACTTC
abundance: NA; v_gene: TRBV12-3/TRBV12-4; d_gene: NA; j_gene: TRBJ2-7; CDR3aa: CASSLVGVADYYEQYF; CDR3nt: TGTGCCAGCAGTTTAGTCGGGGTAGCGGACTACTACGAGCAGTACTTC
abundance: few; v_gene: TRBV6-2/TRBV6-3; d_gene: NA; j_gene: TRBJ2-7; CDR3aa: CASSYSIRLFASYEQYF; CDR3nt: TGTGCCAGCAGTTACTCGATACGGCTATTTGCCTCCTACGAGCAGTACTTC
abundance: few; v_gene: TRBV6-1; d_gene: NA; j_gene: TRBJ2-1; CDR3aa: CASRRFKRGAGSSYNEQFF; CDR3nt: TGTGCCAGCAGGCGCTTTAAAAGAGGGGCGGGAAGCTCCTACAATGAGCAGTTCTTC
abundance: few; v_gene: TRBV20-1; d_gene: TRBD1; j_gene: TRBJ2-3; CDR3aa: CSAIPPDRPTDTQYF; CDR3nt: TGCAGTGCCATACCCCCGGACAGGCCCACAGATACGCAGTATTTT
abundance: NA; v_gene: TRBV28; d_gene: NA; j_gene: TRBJ2-7; CDR3aa: CASSGGTLPHEQYF; CDR3nt: TGTGCCAGCAGTGGGGGGACGCTTCCCCACGAGCAGTACTTC
abundance: many; v_gene: TRBV2; d_gene: NA; j_gene: TRBJ2-1; CDR3aa: CASSSFYNEQFF; CDR3nt: TGTGCCAGCAGCAGTTTCTACAATGAGCAGTTCTTC
abundance: once; v_gene: TRBV9; d_gene: TRBD2; j_gene: TRBJ2-7; CDR3aa: CASSVSPAGATYEQYF; CDR3nt: TGTGCCAGCAGCGTATCCCCAGCGGGAGCGACCTACGAGCAGTACTTC
abundance: few; v_gene: TRBV4-1; d_gene: NA; j_gene: TRBJ1-4; CDR3aa: CASSQLGGTNEKLFF; CDR3nt: TGCGCCAGCAGCCAACTAGGGGGGACTAATGAAAAACTGTTTTTT
abundance: NA; v_gene: TRBV5-1; d_gene: NA; j_gene: TRBJ2-7; CDR3aa: CASSFGATTYEQYF; CDR3nt: TGCGCCAGCAGCTTTGGGGCTACAACCTACGAGCAGTACTTC
abundance: NA; v_gene: TRBV4-3; d_gene: NA; j_gene: TRBJ1-1; CDR3aa: CASSQDGGSDTEAFF; CDR3nt: TGCGCCAGCAGCCAAGATGGGGGGTCGGACACTGAAGCTTTCTTT
abundance: NA; v_gene: TRBV20-1; d_gene: NA; j_gene: TRBJ2-5; CDR3aa: CSHPRGQQQETQYF; CDR3nt: TGCAGCCACCCGCGGGGACAGCAACAAGAGACCCAGTACTTC
abundance: NA; v_gene: TRBV3-1; d_gene: NA; j_gene: TRBJ2-7; CDR3aa: CASSQSNRPTGEQYF; CDR3nt: TGTGCCAGCAGCCAATCCAACAGACCTACTGGCGAGCAGTACTTC
abundance: NA; v_gene: TRBV4-2; d_gene: NA; j_gene: TRBJ2-3; CDR3aa: CASSQEVRDTQYF; CDR3nt: TGTGCCAGCAGCCAAGAGGTTCGGGATACGCAGTATTTT
abundance: NA; v_gene: TRBV20-1; d_gene: TRBD2; j_gene: TRBJ2-1; CDR3aa: CSARKLAYYNEQFF; CDR3nt: TGCAGTGCCCGGAAACTAGCGTACTACAATGAGCAGTTCTTC
abundance: NA; v_gene: TRBV6-5; d_gene: NA; j_gene: TRBJ1-1; CDR3aa: CASSYSSGELVNTEAFF; CDR3nt: TGTGCCAGCAGTTACTCGTCAGGTGAACTTGTGAACACTGAAGCTTTCTTT
abundance: NA; v_gene: TRBV4-2; d_gene: NA; j_gene: TRBJ2-7; CDR3aa: CASKEQAGLSYEQYF; CDR3nt: TGTGCCAGCAAAGAGCAGGCAGGGCTCTCCTACGAGCAGTACTTC
abundance: NA; v_gene: TRBV7-8; d_gene: NA; j_gene: TRBJ2-7; CDR3aa: CASSLAETGDEQYF; CDR3nt: TGTGCCAGCAGCCTAGCGGAGACAGGCGACGAGCAGTACTTC
abundance: few; v_gene: TRBV7-8; d_gene: NA; j_gene: TRBJ2-5; CDR3aa: CASSSGQFQETQYF; CDR3nt: TGTGCCAGCAGCTCCGGACAGTTCCAAGAGACCCAGTACTTC
abundance: NA; v_gene: TRBV29-1; d_gene: NA; j_gene: TRBJ1-2; CDR3aa: CSVFAPDGCTF; CDR3nt: TGCAGCGTTTTCGCGCCGGATGGCTGCACCTTC
abundance: NA; v_gene: TRBV6-1; d_gene: NA; j_gene: TRBJ2-5; CDR3aa: CASTSHGAQYF; CDR3nt: TGTGCCAGCACCTCCCATGGGGCCCAGTACTTC
abundance: NA; v_gene: TRBV3-1; d_gene: NA; j_gene: TRBJ2-7; CDR3aa: CASSRAEAREQYF; CDR3nt: TGTGCCAGCAGCCGAGCCGAGGCACGCGAGCAGTACTTC
abundance: NA; v_gene: TRBV7-3; d_gene: NA; j_gene: TRBJ2-3; CDR3aa: CASSLRDVTDTQYF; CDR3nt: TGTGCCAGCAGCTTAAGGGACGTCACAGATACGCAGTATTTT
abundance: NA; v_gene: TRBV2; d_gene: TRBD1; j_gene: TRBJ1-5; CDR3aa: CASRGDSGQPQHF; CDR3nt: TGTGCCAGCAGGGGGGACAGTGGTCAGCCCCAGCATTTT
abundance: few; v_gene: TRBV7-2; d_gene: NA; j_gene: TRBJ2-2; CDR3aa: CASSPYSGYTGELFF; CDR3nt: TGTGCCAGCAGTCCCTATAGTGGGTACACCGGGGAGCTGTTTTTT
abundance: NA; v_gene: TRBV6-5; d_gene: TRBD2; j_gene: TRBJ2-7; CDR3aa: CASSYDSGGTPYEQYF; CDR3nt: TGTGCCAGCAGTTACGATAGCGGGGGGACCCCCTACGAGCAGTACTTC
abundance: NA; v_gene: TRBV29-1; d_gene: NA; j_gene: TRBJ2-2; CDR3aa: CSVGAAGELFF; CDR3nt: TGCAGCGTTGGGGCCGCCGGGGAGCTGTTTTTT
abundance: NA; v_gene: TRBV20-1; d_gene: NA; j_gene: TRBJ2-4; CDR3aa: CSARDSPGPGVIKYF; CDR3nt: TGCAGTGCAAGAGATTCCCCGGGACCGGGCGTCATTAAGTACTTC
abundance: NA; v_gene: TRBV13; d_gene: TRBD2; j_gene: TRBJ2-1; CDR3aa: CASSLGLAYNEQFF; CDR3nt: TGTGCCAGCAGCTTGGGACTAGCCTACAATGAGCAGTTCTTC
abundance: NA; v_gene: TRBV5-5; d_gene: NA; j_gene: TRBJ1-4; CDR3aa: CASSLVWWGASPEKLFF; CDR3nt: TGTGCCAGCAGCTTGGTGTGGTGGGGCGCCTCCCCTGAAAAACTGTTTTTT
abundance: NA; v_gene: TRBV10-3; d_gene: TRBD1; j_gene: TRBJ1-2; CDR3aa: CAISEEGAGTF; CDR3nt: TGTGCCATCAGTGAGGAGGGGGCAGGCACCTTC
abundance: few; v_gene: TRBV10-3; d_gene: NA; j_gene: TRBJ2-3; CDR3aa: CAASRGSGGTDTQYF; CDR3nt: TGTGCCGCCAGCCGCGGATCAGGTGGCACAGATACGCAGTATTTT
abundance: NA; v_gene: TRBV4-1; d_gene: NA; j_gene: TRBJ2-7; CDR3aa: CTSSLQTAYEQYF; CDR3nt: TGCACCAGCAGCCTCCAGACAGCCTACGAGCAGTACTTC
abundance: NA; v_gene: TRBV30; d_gene: NA; j_gene: TRBJ1-4; CDR3aa: CAHQGGNEKLFF; CDR3nt: TGTGCTCACCAGGGTGGGAATGAAAAACTGTTTTTT
abundance: few; v_gene: TRBV3-1; d_gene: TRBD2; j_gene: TRBJ2-3; CDR3aa: CASSQTIAGGRSTDTQYF; CDR3nt: TGTGCCAGCAGCCAAACTATAGCGGGAGGCAGAAGCACAGATACGCAGTATTTT